This T cell receptor beta chain was sequenced in a study of response to subunit inactivated influenza vaccine. In this sample, this clonotype turned up many times. TCRdb re-derived calls from the RT-PCR reads in MiXCR, one entry per CDR3 protein. The sample contains around 530,000 distinct CDR3 sequences, 10% to 15% of which appear only once. CDR3 size: 14 residues. Germline V gene sequence: CDR1 SGHRS, CDR2 YFSETQ. V gave up 4 bases and J gave up 0 bases, with 9 bases separating them. This specimen was PBMCs from blood, taken on the day of vaccination. The sequence derives from a man aged 50 or older who received an inactivated influenza vaccine. This sequence joins TRBV5-1 and TRBJ2-3; D unclear. In DNA form, the CDR3 reads TGCGCCAGCAGCGCCGGACGGAGCACAGATACGCAGTATTTT. This translates into CASSAGRSTDTQYF. Using reference TRBV5-1 and TRBJ2-3 for the parts outside the CDR3, the full variable domain is KAGVTQTPRYLIKTRGQQVTLSCSPISGHRSVSWYQQTPGQGLQFLFEYFSETQRNKGNFPGRFSGRQFSNSRSEMNVSTLELGDSALYLCASSAGRSTDTQYFGPGTRLTVL.